This TCR beta chain is from a study of blood T cells in healthy people across ages (dated by TCRdb to between 2014 and 2017). In terms of the full investigation: In model experiments, template switching captured roughly one uniquely barcoded TCR beta cDNA molecule for every two T cells. To avoid experimental bias, donors of different ages were distributed randomly across sequencing lanes. For two donors (one aged 18 to 30 and one aged 80 or older), the study analyzed two additional independent replicas of 1 million unique cDNA reads from the same blood draw. Four age groups were formed from the donors: young (average roughly 15 years), middle-aged (just under 40), aged (around 62) and long-lived (roughly 81). Using deep sequencing normalized with unique cDNA molecular identifiers, the study measured how TCR beta repertoire diversity changes with age.

Libraries were built with 5' RACE. Reads for this sample came from an Illumina HiSeq 2500. The second PCR ran for roughly 7 to 11 cycles and used a J-beta primer mix along with a sample-barcoded 5' primer. A unique molecular identifier was introduced onto each TCR beta cDNA molecule by a template-switch 5' adaptor carrying 12 random nucleotides. Each sample yielded at least 3 million CDR3-containing paired-end reads. First-strand cDNA synthesis was performed from all RNA using the Mint cDNA synthesis kit, with priming by a TRBC-specific oligonucleotide. After uracil-DNA glycosylase treatment, a first 18-cycle PCR used universal primers M1SS and BC2_uni_R on all cDNA. On the authors' methods: Each sample was normalized by randomly selecting 1 million high-quality reads, each carrying a distinct molecular identifier. Reads sharing molecular identifiers were discarded rather than binned into consensus sequences. CDR3 identification, clonotype clustering and error correction used MiTCR with a Q25 quality threshold and the strictest error-elimination algorithm. Lower-bound total TCR beta diversity was estimated with a nonparametric unseen species model using Euler transformation. The raw public reads went through TCRdb reprocessing: fastp at Q25, MiXCR clone calling, in-frame beta chains kept. Each entry is one CDR3 protein sequence, shown with its most common DNA and genes. These V and J calls are TCRdb output, not the study's own analysis. Recorded for this sample are approximately 1.5 million distinct CDR3 sequences; about 42% of them occurred a single time. Clones ranked in the top ten supply about 4% of the sample.

The donors were roughly 40 Caucasian individuals from Russia, aged roughly 6 to 100 years, who were systemically healthy. About 10 milliliters of peripheral blood were collected from each donor into EDTA-treated Vacutainer tubes. Ficoll-Paque density-gradient centrifugation was used to isolate PBMCs, with at least 7 million per sample. Trizol reagent was used to extract total RNA from PBMCs, with at least 5 micrograms per sample. For every donor, an aliquot of PBMCs went through flow cytometry to measure the percentages of naive CD45RAhigh/CD27high T cells. To note about this clonotype: The specificity of this receptor is unknown. Base qualities were left out, and no much larger clone turns up one base away.

Trimming removed 3 bases from V and 2 bases from J, leaving 15 bases between the germline ends. CDR1 and CDR2 (MNHEY, SMNVEV) derive from the germline V gene (reference sequence). There are 16 amino acids in the CDR3, from cysteine to phenylalanine inclusive. Here the CDR3 DNA is all that survives: 48 bases in frame from base 1. The investigation overall reported the following: Because donor CMV infection status was unknown, age-related changes in expanded clonotypes were potentially confounded. Observed TCR beta diversity per million T cells fell roughly linearly with age, and a significant reduction was already apparent by age around 36. Estimates of total diversity from one million sequenced T cells were regarded as lower bounds and underestimates. Compared with the aged group, the long-lived group had more naive CD4+ T cells, fewer expanded clones and increased TCR diversity, a pattern suggesting age selection. Because profiling used bulk unsorted PBMCs, naive and antigen-experienced compartments could not be compared conclusively. A strong correlation was found between observed TCR beta diversity and the percentage of naive T cells measured by flow cytometry.

The source is a woman under 30 in good health. The sequenced sample consisted of blood. The chain uses TRBV27 and TRBJ2-3, with a tentative D gene TRBD2 over 5 matching bases. The nucleotide sequence reads TGTGCCAGCAGTTTCCCGGAGGAGCGGACCACAGATACGCAGTATTTT. Translation gives CASSFPEERTTDTQYF.